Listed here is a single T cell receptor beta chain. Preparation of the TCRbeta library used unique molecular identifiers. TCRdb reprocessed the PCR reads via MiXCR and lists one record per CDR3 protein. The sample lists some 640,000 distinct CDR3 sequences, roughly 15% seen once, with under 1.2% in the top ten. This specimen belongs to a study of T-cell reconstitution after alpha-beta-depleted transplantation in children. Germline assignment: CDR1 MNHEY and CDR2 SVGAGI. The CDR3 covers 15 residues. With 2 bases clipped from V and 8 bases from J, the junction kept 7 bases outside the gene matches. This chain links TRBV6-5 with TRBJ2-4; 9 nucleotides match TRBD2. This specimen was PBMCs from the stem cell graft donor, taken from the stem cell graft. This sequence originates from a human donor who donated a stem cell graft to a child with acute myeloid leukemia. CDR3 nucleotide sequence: TGTGCCAGCAGTTACGAGGCGGGACTAGCCCACATTCAGTACTTC. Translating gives CASSYEAGLAHIQYF.